This paragraph reports one T cell receptor (beta chain). What antigen it recognizes has not been identified. Base qualities are not recorded, but no much larger clone differs from it by a single base. Moderately to severely active disease, a Clinical Activity Score of at least 3, a NOSPECS grade of at least 4, and a duration under 3 months were present in ophthalmopathy patients. Patients with uncontrolled infections, other autoimmune diseases, pregnancy or lactation were excluded. Clinical symptoms, serum thyroxine and TRAb, thyroid ultrasound, and orbital computed tomography formed the basis for the diagnoses. PBMCs were isolated from 7.5 to 10 ml of fresh peripheral blood by Ficoll-Paque density gradient centrifugation. Total RNA was extracted with Trizol reagent, and quality was checked on an Agilent 2100 Bioanalyzer. The CDR1 and CDR2 encoded by the germline V gene are SQVTM and ANQGSEA. From the cysteine up to the phenylalanine, the CDR3 has a length of 13 residues. Only the CDR3 part of the read is kept: 39 bases, read in frame from the first base. V and J lose 6 bases and 0 bases, and a span of 11 bases separates them.

These data come from a study of T cells in Graves' hyperthyroidism and ophthalmopathy (dated by TCRdb to between 2018 and 2020). About the full investigation: Peripheral blood was collected at initial diagnosis, before any treatment. In addition, the study compared T-cell repertoires in thyroid tissue and in blood from about 6 Graves' hyperthyroidism patients. After blood sampling, hyperthyroidism patients were treated with methimazole at a starting dose of 30 mg daily, and ophthalmopathy patients were treated with high-dose intravenous methylprednisolone. The paper describes TCR Vbeta CDR3 sequencing of 130 to 150 peripheral blood samples, made up of under 50 ophthalmopathy patients, roughly 80 hyperthyroidism patients and some 17 progressor patients. The 100 or so discovery patients were divided at random into training and test sets in a 7:3 ratio. To identify TCR V-J signatures that set the groups apart, the researchers used a discovery cohort of 100 patients, made up of some 41 with Graves' ophthalmopathy and 57 with stable Graves' hyperthyroidism. Prospective prediction of ophthalmopathy was tested in an independent validation cohort of under 20 hyperthyroidism patients and 15 to 17 patients who later progressed to ophthalmopathy.

TCR beta CDR3 regions were amplified from RNA transcripts. For the first round of RT-PCR on the TCR CDR3, the HTBI primer set was used together with the Qiagen OneStep RT-PCR kit. The libraries were constructed in a second round of multiplex PCR and then size-selected and purified. Paired-end sequencing of the libraries was performed with 100 bp reads on an Illumina HiSeq2000. The study's processing was this. Raw data were processed with SOAPnuke, discarding reads with adapters, uncalled bases, mean Phred below 15, or no exact constant-primer or identifier match. COPE v1.2.5 was used to merge high-quality paired reads, and clonotypes were defined as unique nucleotide sequences. MiTCR v1.1 was used to align the clonotypes against IMGT TRBV, TRBD and TRBJ reference segments. The analysis included only V-J combinations with a frequency above 0.0001, which together covered around 99% of the repertoires. A TCS score was defined as the ratio of F50 (clonal expansion) to E x V (chaos), with BLOSUM62-based TCRdist applied between CDR3 peptides within each V-J. Welch's t-statistics and random forest reduced around 550 V-J features to roughly 13, which were used in a naive Bayes classifier (R e1071). The public reads were quality trimmed at Q25 with fastp and then assembled into clones with MiXCR by TCRdb, keeping productive beta chains. Rows with a matching CDR3 protein are joined into one entry that keeps the most common DNA and genes. V and J calls and clone size were set by TCRdb, not the authors. Counted in this sample were 300,000 to 500,000 distinct CDR3 sequences; 11% to 15% of them appeared once. Together, the top ten hold approximately 29% of the sample.

Overall results and qualifications from the work: In validation, the model predicted progression to ophthalmopathy with over 65% sensitivity and less than 75% specificity, a median of about 6 months before onset. A model built on a 13 V-J signature distinguished ophthalmopathy from stable hyperthyroidism, reaching about 89% sensitivity and about 81% specificity in cross-validation and 80%/75% in testing. Most expanded thyroid clonotypes (frequency above 0.001) were also found in blood, which suggests that blood repertoires may mirror thyroid immune responses. No statistical method was used to set the sample size in advance, and investigators knew the group allocation.

The chain is assembled from TRBV29-1 and TRBJ1-1; TRBD1 is perhaps the D gene, given 6 matching bases. The clonotype comes from a man aged 45-65 years with Graves' ophthalmopathy. The sample consisted of blood. CDR3 reads: CSVRGRVNTEAFF. The DNA sequence is TGCAGCGTCAGGGGAAGGGTGAACACTGAAGCTTTCTTT.